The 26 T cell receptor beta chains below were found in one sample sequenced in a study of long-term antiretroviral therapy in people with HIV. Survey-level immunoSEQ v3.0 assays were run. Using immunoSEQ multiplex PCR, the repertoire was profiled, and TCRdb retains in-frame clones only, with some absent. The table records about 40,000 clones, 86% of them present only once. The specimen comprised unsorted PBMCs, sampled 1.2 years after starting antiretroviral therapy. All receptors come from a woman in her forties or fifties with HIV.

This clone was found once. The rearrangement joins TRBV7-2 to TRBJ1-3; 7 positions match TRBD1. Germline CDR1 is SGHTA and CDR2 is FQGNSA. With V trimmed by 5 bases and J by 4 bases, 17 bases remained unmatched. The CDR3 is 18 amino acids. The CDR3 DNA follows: TGTGCCAGCAGCGGCGACCGACAGGGCTCATTATCCGGAAACACCATATATTTT. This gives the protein CASSGDRQGSLSGNTIYF.

In nucleotides, the CDR3 is TGTGCCAGCAGCGAGTGGGTGACAGGGAGCGACACTGAAGCTTTCTTT. It is translated as CASSEWVTGSDTEAFF. This chain links TRBV7-9 with TRBJ1-1; TRBD1 matches 7 bases. Germline CDR1 and CDR2: SEHNR and FQNEAQ (reference sequence). The V segment lost 5 bases and the J segment 3 bases; nucleotides outside the gene matches: 12. The length of the CDR3 is 16 residues. The whole variable domain, filled in from reference TRBV7-9 and TRBJ1-1, reads DTGVSQNPRHKITKRGQNVTFRCDPISEHNRLYWYRQTLGQGPEFLTYFQNEAQLEKSRLLSDRFSAERPKGSFSTLEIQRTEQGDSAMYLCASSEWVTGSDTEAFFGQGTRLTVV.

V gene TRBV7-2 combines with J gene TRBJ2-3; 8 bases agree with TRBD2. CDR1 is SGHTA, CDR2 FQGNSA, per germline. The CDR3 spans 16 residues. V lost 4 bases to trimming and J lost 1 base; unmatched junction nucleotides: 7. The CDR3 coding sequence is TGTGCCAGCAGCTCCGTGGGGCGGGGGGGCACAGATACGCAGTATTTT. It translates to CASSSVGRGGTDTQYF.

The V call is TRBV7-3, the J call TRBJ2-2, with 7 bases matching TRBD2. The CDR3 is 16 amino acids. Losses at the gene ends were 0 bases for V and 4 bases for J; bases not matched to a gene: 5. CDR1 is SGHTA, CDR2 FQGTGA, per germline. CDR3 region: CASSLTGGTITGELFF. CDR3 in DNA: TGTGCCAGCAGCTTAACCGGGGGGACGATCACCGGGGAGCTGTTTTTT. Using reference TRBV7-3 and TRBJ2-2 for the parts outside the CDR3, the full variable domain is GAGVSQTPSNKVTEKGKYVELRCDPISGHTALYWYRQSLGQGPEFLIYFQGTGAADDSGLPNDRFFAVRPEGSVSTLKIQRTERGDSAVYLCASSLTGGTITGELFFGEGSRLTVL.

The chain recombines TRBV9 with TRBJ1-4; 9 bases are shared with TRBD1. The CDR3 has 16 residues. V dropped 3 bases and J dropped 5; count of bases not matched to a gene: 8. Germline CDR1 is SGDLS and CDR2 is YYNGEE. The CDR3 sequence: CASSAPTGGTNEKLFF. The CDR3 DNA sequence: TGTGCCAGCAGCGCCCCGACAGGGGGGACGAATGAAAAACTGTTTTTT.

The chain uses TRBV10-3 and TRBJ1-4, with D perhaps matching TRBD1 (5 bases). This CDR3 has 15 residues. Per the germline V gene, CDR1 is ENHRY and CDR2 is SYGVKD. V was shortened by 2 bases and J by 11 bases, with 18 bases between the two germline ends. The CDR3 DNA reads TGTGCCATCAGTGAGACCGACAGCCCGAGGACCAAACTGTTTTTT. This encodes CAISETDSPRTKLFF.

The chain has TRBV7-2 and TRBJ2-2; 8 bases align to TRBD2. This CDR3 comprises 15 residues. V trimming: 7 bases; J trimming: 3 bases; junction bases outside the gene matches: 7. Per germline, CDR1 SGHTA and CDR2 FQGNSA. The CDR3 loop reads CASTPGGGHTGELFF. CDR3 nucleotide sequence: TGTGCCAGCACCCCGGGCGGGGGGCACACCGGGGAGCTGTTTTTT.

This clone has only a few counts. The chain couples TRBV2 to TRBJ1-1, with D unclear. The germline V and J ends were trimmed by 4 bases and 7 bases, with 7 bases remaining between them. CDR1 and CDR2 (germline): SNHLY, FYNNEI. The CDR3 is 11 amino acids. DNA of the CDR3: TGTGCCAGCAGTGGACAAAATGAAGCTTTCTTT. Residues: CASSGQNEAFF.

CDR3 nucleotide sequence: TGTGCCAGCAGCGAGGGGACAGGATCGAACACTGAAGCTTTCTTT. Its translation is CASSEGTGSNTEAFF. The chain carries TRBV9 and TRBJ1-1, with 8 bases aligning to TRBD1. CDR3 length equals 15 residues. Germline V gene sequence: CDR1 SGDLS, CDR2 YYNGEE. Unmatched junction bases numbered 5, after V lost 3 bases and J lost 1 base. Using reference TRBV9 and TRBJ1-1 for the parts outside the CDR3, the full variable domain is DSGVTQTPKHLITATGQRVTLRCSPRSGDLSVYWYQQSLDQGLQFLIQYYNGEERAKGNILERFSAQQFPDLHSELNLSSLELGDSALYFCASSEGTGSNTEAFFGQGTRLTVV.

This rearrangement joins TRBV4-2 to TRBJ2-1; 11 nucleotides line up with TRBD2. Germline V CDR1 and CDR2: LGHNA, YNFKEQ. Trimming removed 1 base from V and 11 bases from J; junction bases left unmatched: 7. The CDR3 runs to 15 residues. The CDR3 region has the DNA TGTGCCAGCAGCCAAGTCGGGACTAGCGGCTCGAAGCAGTTCTTC. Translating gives CASSQVGTSGSKQFF.

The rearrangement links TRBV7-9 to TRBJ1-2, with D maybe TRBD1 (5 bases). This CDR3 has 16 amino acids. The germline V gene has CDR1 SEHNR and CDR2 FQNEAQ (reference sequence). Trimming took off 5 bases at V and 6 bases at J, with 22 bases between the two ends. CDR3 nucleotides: TGTGCCAGCAGCCCAAAGATGGGACCAGTCGAAAATGGCTACACCTTC. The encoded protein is CASSPKMGPVENGYTF.

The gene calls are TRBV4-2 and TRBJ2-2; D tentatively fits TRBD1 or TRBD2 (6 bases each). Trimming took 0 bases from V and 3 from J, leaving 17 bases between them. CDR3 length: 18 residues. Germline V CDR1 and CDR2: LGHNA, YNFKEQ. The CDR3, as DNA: TGTGCCAGCAGCCAAGAAGGGATAGGAGGGGGTGACACCGGGGAGCTGTTTTTT. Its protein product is CASSQEGIGGGDTGELFF.

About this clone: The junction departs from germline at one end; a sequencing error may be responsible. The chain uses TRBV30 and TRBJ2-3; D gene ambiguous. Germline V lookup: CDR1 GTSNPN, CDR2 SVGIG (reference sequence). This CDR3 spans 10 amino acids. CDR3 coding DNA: TGTGCCTGGAGTGTCTCCCGACCACTATTT. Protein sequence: CAWSVSRPLF.

CDR3 DNA: TGTGCCAGCAGCTTAGGGGGGCGCCAGAGGCAAACTGAAGCTTTCTTT. Its protein is CASSLGGRQRQTEAFF. V is TRBV7-9 and J is TRBJ1-1; D may be TRBD1 (6 bases). Trimming stripped 1 base from V and 5 bases from J, with 17 bases between. This CDR3 is 16 amino acids long. CDR1 SEHNR and CDR2 FQNEAQ come from the germline V gene (reference sequence).

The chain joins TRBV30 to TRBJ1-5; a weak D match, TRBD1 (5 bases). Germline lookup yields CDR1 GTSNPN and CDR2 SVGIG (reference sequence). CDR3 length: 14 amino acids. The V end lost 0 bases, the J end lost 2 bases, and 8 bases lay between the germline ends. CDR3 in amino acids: CAWSVQGGNQPQHF. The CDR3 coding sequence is TGTGCCTGGAGTGTGCAGGGCGGCAATCAGCCCCAGCATTTT.

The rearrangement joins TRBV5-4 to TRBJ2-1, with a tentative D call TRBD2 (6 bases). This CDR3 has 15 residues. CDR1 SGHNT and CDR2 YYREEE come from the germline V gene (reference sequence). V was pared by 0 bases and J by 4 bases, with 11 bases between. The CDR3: CASSLEPTSYNEQFF. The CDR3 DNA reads TGTGCCAGCAGCTTGGAGCCGACTAGTTACAATGAGCAGTTCTTC.

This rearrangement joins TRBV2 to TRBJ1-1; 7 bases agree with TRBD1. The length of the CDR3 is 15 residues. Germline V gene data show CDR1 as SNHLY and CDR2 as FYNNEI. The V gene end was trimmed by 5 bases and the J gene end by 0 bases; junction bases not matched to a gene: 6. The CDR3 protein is CASSLEQGMNTEAFF. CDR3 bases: TGTGCCAGCAGTCTAGAACAGGGGATGAACACTGAAGCTTTCTTT.

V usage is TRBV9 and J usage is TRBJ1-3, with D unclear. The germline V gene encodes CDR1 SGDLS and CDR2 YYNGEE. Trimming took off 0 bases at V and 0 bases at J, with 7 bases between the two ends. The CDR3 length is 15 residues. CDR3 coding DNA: TGTGCCAGCAGCGTAGGCATAGACTCTGGAAACACCATATATTTT. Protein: CASSVGIDSGNTIYF.

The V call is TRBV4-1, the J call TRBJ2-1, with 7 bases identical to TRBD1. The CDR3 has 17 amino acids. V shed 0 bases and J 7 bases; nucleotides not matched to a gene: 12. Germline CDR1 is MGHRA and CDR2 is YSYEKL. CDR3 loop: CASSQDGDSSVANEQFF. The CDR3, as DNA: TGCGCCAGCAGCCAAGATGGGGACAGTAGTGTGGCGAATGAGCAGTTCTTC.

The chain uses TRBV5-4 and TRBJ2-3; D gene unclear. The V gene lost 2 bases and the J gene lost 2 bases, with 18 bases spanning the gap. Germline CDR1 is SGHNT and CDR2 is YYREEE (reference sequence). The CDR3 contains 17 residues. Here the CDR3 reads CASSLFELSYYTDTQYF. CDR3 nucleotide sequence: TGTGCCAGCAGCTTATTCGAGCTCTCTTATTACACAGATACGCAGTATTTT. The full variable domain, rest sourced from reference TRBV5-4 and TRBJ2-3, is ETGVTQSPTHLIKTRGQQVTLRCSSQSGHNTVSWYQQALGQGPQFIFQYYREEENGRGNFPPRFSGLQFPNYSSELNVNALELDDSALYLCASSLFELSYYTDTQYFGPGTRLTVL.

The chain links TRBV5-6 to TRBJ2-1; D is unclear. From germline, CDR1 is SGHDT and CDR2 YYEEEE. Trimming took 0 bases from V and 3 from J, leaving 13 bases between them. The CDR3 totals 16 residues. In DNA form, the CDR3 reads TGTGCCAGCAGCTTGGTCGGCCTAACCGACTACAATGAGCAGTTCTTC. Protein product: CASSLVGLTDYNEQFF.

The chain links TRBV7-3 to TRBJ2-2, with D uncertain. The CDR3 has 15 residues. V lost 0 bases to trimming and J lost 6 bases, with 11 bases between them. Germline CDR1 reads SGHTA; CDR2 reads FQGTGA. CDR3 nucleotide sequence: TGTGCCAGCAGCTTAACGTCGAATAGCCCCGGGGAGCTGTTTTTT. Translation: CASSLTSNSPGELFF.

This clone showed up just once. CDR3 in amino acids: CASVLVSGANVLTF. CDR3 nucleotide sequence: TGTGCCAGCGTTTTAGTATCTGGGGCCAACGTCCTGACTTTC. The genes are TRBV6-1 and TRBJ2-6; no firm D call. Per germline, CDR1 MNHNS and CDR2 SASEGT. Trimming pared 8 bases from V and 1 base from J, leaving 9 bases between. The CDR3 runs 14 residues.

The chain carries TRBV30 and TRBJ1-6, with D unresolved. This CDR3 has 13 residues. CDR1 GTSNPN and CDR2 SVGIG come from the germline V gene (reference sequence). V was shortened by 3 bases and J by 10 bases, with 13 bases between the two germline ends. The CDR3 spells CAWSPFISSPLHF. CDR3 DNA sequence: TGTGCCTGGAGCCCTTTCATCTCGTCACCCCTCCACTTT.

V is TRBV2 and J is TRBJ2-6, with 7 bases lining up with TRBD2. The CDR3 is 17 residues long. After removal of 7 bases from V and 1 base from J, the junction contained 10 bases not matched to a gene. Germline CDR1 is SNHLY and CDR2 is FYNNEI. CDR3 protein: CASKVGGLGSGANVLTF. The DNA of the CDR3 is TGTGCCAGCAAGGTGGGGGGGTTGGGGTCTGGGGCCAACGTCCTGACTTTC.

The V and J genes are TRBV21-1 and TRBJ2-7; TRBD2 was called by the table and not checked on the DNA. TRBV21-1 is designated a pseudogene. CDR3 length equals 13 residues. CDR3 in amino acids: CASSTGRSYEQYF. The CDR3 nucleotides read TGTGCCAGCAGCACTGGGAGGTCCTACGAGCAGTACTTC.